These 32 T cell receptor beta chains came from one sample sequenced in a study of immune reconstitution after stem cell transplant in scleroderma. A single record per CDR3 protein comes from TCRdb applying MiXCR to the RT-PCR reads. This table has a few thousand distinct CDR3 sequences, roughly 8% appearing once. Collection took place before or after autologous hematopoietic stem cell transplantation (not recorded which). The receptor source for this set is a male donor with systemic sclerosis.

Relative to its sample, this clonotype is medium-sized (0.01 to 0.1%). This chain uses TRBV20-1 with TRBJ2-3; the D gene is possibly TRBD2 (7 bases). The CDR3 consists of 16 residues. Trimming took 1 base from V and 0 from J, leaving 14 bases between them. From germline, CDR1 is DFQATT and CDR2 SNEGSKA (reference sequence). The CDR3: CSARVPRGASTDTQYF. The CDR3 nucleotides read TGCAGTGCTAGAGTCCCCCGGGGGGCCAGCACAGATACGCAGTATTTT.

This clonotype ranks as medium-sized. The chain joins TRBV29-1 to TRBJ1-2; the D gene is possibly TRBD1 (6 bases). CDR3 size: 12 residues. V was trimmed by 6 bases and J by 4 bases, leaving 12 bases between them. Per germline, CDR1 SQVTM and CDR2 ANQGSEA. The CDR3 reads CSVYRVSYGYTF. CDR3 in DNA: TGCAGCGTGTACAGGGTTTCCTATGGCTACACCTTC.

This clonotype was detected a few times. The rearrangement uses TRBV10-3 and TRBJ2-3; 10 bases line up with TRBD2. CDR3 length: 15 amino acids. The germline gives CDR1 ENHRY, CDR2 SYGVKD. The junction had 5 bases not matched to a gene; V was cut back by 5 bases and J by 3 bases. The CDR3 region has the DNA TGTGCCATCAGTCCGAGCGGGGGGGGGACAGATACGCAGTATTTT. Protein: CAISPSGGGTDTQYF.

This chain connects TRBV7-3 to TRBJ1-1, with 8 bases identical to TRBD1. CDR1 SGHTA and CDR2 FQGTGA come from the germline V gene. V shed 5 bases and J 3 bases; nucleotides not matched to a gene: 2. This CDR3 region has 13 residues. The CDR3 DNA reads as TGTGCCAGCAGCCGGGGACAGGACACTGAAGCTTTCTTT. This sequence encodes CASSRGQDTEAFF. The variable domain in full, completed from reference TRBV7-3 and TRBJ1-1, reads GAGVSQTPSNKVTEKGKYVELRCDPISGHTALYWYRQSLGQGPEFLIYFQGTGAADDSGLPNDRFFAVRPEGSVSTLKIQRTERGDSAVYLCASSRGQDTEAFFGQGTRLTVV.

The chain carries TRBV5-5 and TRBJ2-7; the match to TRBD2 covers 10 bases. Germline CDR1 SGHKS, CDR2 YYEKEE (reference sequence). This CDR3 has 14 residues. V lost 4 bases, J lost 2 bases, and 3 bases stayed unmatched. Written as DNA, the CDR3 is TGTGCCAGCAGCGGAGGACTAGCGGCCTACGAGCAGTACTTC. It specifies CASSGGLAAYEQYF.

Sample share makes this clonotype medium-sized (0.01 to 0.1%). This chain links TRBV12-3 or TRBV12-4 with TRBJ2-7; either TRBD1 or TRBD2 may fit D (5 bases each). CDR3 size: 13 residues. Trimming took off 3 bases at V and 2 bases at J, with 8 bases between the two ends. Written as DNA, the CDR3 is TGTGCCAGCAGTTTTGGGGACGCCTACGAGCAGTACTTC. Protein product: CASSFGDAYEQYF.

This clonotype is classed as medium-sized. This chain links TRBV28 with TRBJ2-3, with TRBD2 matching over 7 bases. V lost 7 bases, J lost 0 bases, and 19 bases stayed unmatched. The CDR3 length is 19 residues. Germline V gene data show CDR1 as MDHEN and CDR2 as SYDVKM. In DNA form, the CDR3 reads TGTGCCAGCACCCCTAAATCAGCGGGATCTTTTCCTAGCACAGATACGCAGTATTTT. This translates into CASTPKSAGSFPSTDTQYF.

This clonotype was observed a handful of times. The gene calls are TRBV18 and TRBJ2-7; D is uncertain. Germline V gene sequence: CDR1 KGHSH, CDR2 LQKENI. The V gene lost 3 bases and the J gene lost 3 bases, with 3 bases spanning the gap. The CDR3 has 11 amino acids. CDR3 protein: CASSPNYEQYF. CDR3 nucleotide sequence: TGTGCCAGCTCACCTAACTACGAGCAGTACTTC.

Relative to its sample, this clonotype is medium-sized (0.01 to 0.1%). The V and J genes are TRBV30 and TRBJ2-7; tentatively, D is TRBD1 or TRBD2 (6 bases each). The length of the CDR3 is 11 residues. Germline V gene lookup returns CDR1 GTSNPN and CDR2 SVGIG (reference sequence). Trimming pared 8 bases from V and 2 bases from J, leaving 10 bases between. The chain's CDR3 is CAGGRAYEQYF. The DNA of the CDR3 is TGTGCCGGGGGGCGGGCCTACGAGCAGTACTTC.

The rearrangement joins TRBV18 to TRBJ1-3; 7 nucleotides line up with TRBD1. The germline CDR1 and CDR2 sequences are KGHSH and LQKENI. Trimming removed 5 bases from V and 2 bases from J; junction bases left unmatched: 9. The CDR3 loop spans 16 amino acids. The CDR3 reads CASSTRQGGPGNTIYF. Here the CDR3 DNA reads TGTGCCAGCTCAACACGACAGGGTGGACCTGGAAACACCATATATTTT.

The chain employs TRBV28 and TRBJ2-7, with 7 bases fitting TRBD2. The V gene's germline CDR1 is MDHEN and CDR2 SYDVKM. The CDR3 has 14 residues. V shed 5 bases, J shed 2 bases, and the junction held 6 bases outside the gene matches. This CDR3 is CASSTSATTYEQYF. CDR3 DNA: TGTGCCAGCAGTACTAGCGCAACGACCTACGAGCAGTACTTC.

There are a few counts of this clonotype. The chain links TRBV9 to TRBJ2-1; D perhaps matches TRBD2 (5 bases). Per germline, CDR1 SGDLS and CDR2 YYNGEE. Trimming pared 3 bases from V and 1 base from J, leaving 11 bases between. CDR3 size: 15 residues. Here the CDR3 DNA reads TGTGCCAGCAGCGGGGCGGGCGAATCCTACAATGAGCAGTTCTTC. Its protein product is CASSGAGESYNEQFF. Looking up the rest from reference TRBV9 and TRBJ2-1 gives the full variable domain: DSGVTQTPKHLITATGQRVTLRCSPRSGDLSVYWYQQSLDQGLQFLIQYYNGEERAKGNILERFSAQQFPDLHSELNLSSLELGDSALYFCASSGAGESYNEQFFGPGTRLTVL.

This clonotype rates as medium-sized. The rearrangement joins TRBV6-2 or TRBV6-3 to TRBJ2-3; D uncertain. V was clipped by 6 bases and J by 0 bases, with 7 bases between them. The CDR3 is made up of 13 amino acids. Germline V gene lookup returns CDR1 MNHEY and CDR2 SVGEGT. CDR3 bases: TGTGCCAGCAGAGCTTCAAGCACAGATACGCAGTATTTT. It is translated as CASRASSTDTQYF.

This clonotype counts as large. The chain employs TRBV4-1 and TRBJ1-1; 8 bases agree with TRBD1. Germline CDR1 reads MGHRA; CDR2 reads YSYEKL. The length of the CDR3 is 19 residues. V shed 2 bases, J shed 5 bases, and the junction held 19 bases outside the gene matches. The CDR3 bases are TGCGCCAGCAGCCAATTCAGGACAGGGAATGAGGGCCGGCGAACTGAAGCTTTCTTT. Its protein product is CASSQFRTGNEGRRTEAFF.

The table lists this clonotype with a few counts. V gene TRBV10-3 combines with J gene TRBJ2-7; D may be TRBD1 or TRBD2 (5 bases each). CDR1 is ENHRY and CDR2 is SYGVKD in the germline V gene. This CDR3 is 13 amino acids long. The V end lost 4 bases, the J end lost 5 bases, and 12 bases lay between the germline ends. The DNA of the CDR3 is TGTGCCATCAGTGTCGGGCAGGGAGACGAGCAGTACTTC. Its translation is CAISVGQGDEQYF.

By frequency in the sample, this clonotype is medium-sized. CDR3 DNA: TGTGCCAGCAGCTTCAAAATGGAGGGAGTTAGGGAGCAGTACTTC. It is translated as CASSFKMEGVREQYF. The chain is built from TRBV7-9 and TRBJ2-7, with a tentative D call TRBD2 (6 bases). The CDR3 consists of 15 residues. Trimming took 3 bases from V and 7 from J, leaving 19 bases between them. Per the germline V gene, CDR1 is SEHNR and CDR2 is FQNEAQ (reference sequence).

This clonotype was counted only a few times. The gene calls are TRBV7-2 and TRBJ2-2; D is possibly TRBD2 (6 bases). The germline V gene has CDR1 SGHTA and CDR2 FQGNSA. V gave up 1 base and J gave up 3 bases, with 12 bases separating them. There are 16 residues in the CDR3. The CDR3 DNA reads TGTGCCAGCAGCTTAGAGGAGGGGCGCCACACCGGGGAGCTGTTTTTT. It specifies CASSLEEGRHTGELFF.

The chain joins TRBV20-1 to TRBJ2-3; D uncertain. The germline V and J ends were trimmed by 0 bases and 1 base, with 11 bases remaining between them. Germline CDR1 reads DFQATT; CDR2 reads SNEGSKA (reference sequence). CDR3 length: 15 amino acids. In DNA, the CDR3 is TGCAGTGCTAGAGATCTCAGACGGGGCACAGATACGCAGTATTTT. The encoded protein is CSARDLRRGTDTQYF.

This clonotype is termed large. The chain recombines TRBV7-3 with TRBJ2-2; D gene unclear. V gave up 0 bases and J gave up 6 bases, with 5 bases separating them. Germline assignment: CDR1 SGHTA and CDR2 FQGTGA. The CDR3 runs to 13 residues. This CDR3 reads CASSLTWSGELFF. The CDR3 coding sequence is TGTGCCAGCAGCTTAACTTGGTCCGGGGAGCTGTTTTTT.

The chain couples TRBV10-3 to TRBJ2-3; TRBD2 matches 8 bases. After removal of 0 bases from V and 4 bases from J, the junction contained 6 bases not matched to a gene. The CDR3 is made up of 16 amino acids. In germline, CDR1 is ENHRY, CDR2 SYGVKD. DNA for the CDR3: TGTGCCATCAGTGAGTCTCCGGGGGGGCTCGCAGATACGCAGTATTTT. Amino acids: CAISESPGGLADTQYF.

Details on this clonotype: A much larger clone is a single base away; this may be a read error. CDR3 DNA: TGTGCCAGCGGCCGAGATGTTTCACCCTTCCACTTT. Amino acid sequence: CASGRDVSPFHF. The chain has TRBV21-1 and TRBJ1-6. TRBV21-1 is a recognized pseudogene. The CDR3 totals 12 residues.

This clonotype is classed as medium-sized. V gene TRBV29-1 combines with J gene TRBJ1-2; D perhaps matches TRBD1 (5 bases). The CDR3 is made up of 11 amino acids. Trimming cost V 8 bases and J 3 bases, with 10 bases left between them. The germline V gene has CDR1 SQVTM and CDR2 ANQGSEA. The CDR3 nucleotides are TGCAGCCTCTTAGGGGACTATGGCTACACCTTC. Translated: CSLLGDYGYTF.

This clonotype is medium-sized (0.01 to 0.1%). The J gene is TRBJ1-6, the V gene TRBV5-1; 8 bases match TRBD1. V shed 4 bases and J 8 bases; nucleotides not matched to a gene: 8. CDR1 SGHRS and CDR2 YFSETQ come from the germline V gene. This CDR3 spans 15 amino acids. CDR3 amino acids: CASSVGQGGYSPLHF. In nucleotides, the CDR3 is TGCGCCAGCAGCGTCGGACAGGGCGGGTATTCACCCCTCCACTTT.

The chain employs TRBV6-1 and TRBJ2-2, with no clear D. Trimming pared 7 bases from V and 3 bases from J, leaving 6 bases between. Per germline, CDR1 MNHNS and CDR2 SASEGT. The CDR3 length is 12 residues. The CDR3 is CASNDYTGELFF. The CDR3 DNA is TGTGCCAGCAACGACTACACCGGGGAGCTGTTTTTT.

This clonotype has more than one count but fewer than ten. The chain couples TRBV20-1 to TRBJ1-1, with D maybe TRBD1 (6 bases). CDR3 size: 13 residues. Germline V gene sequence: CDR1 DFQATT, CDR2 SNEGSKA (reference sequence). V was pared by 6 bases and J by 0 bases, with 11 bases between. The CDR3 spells CSAWDNLNTEAFF. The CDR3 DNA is TGCAGTGCCTGGGACAACCTGAACACTGAAGCTTTCTTT.

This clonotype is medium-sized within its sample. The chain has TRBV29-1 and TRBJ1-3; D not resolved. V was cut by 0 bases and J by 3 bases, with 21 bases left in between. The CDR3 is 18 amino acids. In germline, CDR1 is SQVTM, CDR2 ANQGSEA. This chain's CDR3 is CSVEDLNSGRSGGNTIYF. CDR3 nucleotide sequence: TGCAGCGTTGAAGATCTCAATTCTGGCCGTTCGGGTGGAAACACCATATATTTT.

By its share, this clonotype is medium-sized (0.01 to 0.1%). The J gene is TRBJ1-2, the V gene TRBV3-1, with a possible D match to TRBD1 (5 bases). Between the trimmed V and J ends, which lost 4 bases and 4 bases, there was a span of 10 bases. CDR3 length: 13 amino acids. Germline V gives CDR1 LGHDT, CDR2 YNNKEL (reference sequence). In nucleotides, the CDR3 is TGTGCCAGCAGCCCAGGGCTAACCTATGGCTACACCTTC. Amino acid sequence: CASSPGLTYGYTF.

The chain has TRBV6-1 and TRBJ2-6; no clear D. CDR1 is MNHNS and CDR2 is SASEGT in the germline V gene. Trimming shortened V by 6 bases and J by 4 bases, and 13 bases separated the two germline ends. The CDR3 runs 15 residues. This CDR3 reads CASRDDPTGANVLTF. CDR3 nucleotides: TGTGCCAGCAGAGACGACCCGACAGGGGCCAACGTCCTGACTTTC.

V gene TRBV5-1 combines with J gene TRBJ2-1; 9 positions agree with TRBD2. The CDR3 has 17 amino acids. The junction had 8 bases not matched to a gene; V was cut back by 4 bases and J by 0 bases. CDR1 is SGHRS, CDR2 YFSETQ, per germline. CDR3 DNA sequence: TGCGCCAGCAGCCCTCTTAGCGGGGGAAGCTCCTACAATGAGCAGTTCTTC. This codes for CASSPLSGGSSYNEQFF.

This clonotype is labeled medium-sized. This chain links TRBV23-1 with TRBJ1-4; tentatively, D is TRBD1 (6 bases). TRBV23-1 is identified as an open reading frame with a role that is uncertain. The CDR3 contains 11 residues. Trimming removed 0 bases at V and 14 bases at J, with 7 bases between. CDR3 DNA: TGCGCCAGCAGTCAATCGGGGGGCCTGTTTTTT. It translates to CASSQSGGLFF.

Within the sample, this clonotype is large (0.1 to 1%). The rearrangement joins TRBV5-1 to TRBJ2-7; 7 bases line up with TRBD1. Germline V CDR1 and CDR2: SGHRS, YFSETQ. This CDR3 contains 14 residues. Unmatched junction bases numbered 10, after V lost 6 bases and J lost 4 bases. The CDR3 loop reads CASTDRTGFYEQYF. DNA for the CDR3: TGCGCCAGCACCGATCGGACAGGATTTTACGAGCAGTACTTC.

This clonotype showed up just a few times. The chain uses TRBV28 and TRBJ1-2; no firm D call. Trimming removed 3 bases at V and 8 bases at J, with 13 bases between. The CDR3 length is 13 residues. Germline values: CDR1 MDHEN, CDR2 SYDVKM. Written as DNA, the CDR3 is TGTGCCAGCAGTTTCGTTGGGGTCGACGGCTACACCTTC. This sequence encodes CASSFVGVDGYTF.